Shown below are 3 T cell receptor beta chains from a single sample sequenced in a study of blood T cell repertoires in COVID-19. Clones were sequenced by immunoSEQ multiplex PCR, and TCRdb holds only the in-frame ones, with some missing. This sample yields about 73,000 clones, of which 82% are seen a single time; around 4.1% belongs to the top ten. Sequences were obtained from peripheral blood. The source of these receptors is an older woman with acute or convalescent COVID-19.

This clone was seen just once. This rearrangement joins TRBV5-1 to TRBJ1-1; TRBD1 matches at 8 bases. Germline CDR1 and CDR2: SGHRS and YFSETQ. The length of the CDR3 is 15 residues. V gave up 3 bases and J gave up 3 bases; unmatched junction bases: 7. This CDR3 is CASSSTGAGHTEAFF. As DNA, the CDR3 is TGCGCCAGCAGCTCGACAGGGGCGGGGCACACTGAAGCTTTCTTT.

The CDR3 region is CASSFGLAGPRETQYF. The CDR3 nucleotides are TGTGCCAGCAGCTTTGGACTAGCGGGTCCCCGGGAGACCCAGTACTTC. V and J are TRBV7-9 and TRBJ2-5, with 11 bases aligning to TRBD2. The CDR3 is 16 amino acids. Germline assignment: CDR1 SEHNR and CDR2 FQNEAQ (reference sequence). The V segment lost 3 bases and the J segment 5 bases; nucleotides outside the gene matches: 8.

This rearrangement joins TRBV9 to TRBJ2-7; 7 nucleotides align to TRBD2. The CDR3 runs 20 residues. The trim removed 0 bases at V and 1 base at J, leaving 19 bases unmatched. Germline assignment: CDR1 SGDLS and CDR2 YYNGEE. CDR3 protein: CASSVESLPRRGSPSYEQYF. The CDR3 DNA reads as TGTGCCAGCAGCGTAGAGTCCCTTCCCCGGCGGGGGTCTCCGTCCTACGAGCAGTACTTC. Together with reference TRBV9 and TRBJ2-7, the CDR3 gives the full variable domain: DSGVTQTPKHLITATGQRVTLRCSPRSGDLSVYWYQQSLDQGLQFLIQYYNGEERAKGNILERFSAQQFPDLHSELNLSSLELGDSALYFCASSVESLPRRGSPSYEQYFGPGTRLTVT.